These 17 T cell receptor beta chains originate from one sample sequenced in a study of memory CD4+ T cells and cytomegalovirus serostatus. Clones were sequenced by immunoSEQ multiplex PCR, and TCRdb holds only the in-frame ones, with some missing. There are 30,000 to 40,000 clones in the sample; about 80% occur only once, and 0.6% to 0.7% lies in the top ten. Single viable CD3+CD4+CD8-CD45RO+ cells were sorted as the memory CD4+ T cells. Sequenced: memory CD4+ T cells from blood. Receptors originate from an adult in good health and CMV-seronegative. Some clones in this sample may be carry-over from other donors' samples.

This clone showed up just a few times. The genes are TRBV7-2 and TRBJ2-7; TRBD1 matches at 9 bases. Germline V gives CDR1 SGHTA, CDR2 FQGNSA. J gave up 5 bases and V 5 bases, and 7 bases lay outside the gene matches. This CDR3 has 14 residues. CDR3 nucleotides: TGTGCCAGCAGCCCGGACAGGGGCATCCACGAGCAGTACTTC. It encodes CASSPDRGIHEQYF.

The chain carries TRBV10-2 and TRBJ2-7; D remains unclear. This CDR3 region has 13 residues. V lost 2 bases and J 0 bases, leaving 5 bases between the germline ends. Per the germline V gene, CDR1 is WSHSY and CDR2 is SAAADI. The DNA of the CDR3 is TGCGCCAGCAGTGAGGGTCGCTCCTACGAGCAGTACTTC. Translation gives CASSEGRSYEQYF.

Concerning this clone itself: An end of the junction does not agree with germline; a read error may underlie this. The rearrangement uses TRBV6-7 and TRBJ2-4; possibly TRBD2 for D (6 bases). TRBV6-7 is treated as an ORF (open reading frame) with a function not yet certain. This CDR3 has 17 amino acids. CDR3 in amino acids: CAAVWRGTPLAKNIQYF. CDR3 nucleotide sequence: TGCGCTGCCGTCTGGCGGGGAACTCCACTAGCCAAAAACATTCAGTACTTC.

This sequence joins TRBV4-2 and TRBJ1-6; maybe TRBD1 (5 bases). This CDR3 comprises 14 residues. The V and J ends lost 0 bases and 11 bases respectively, with 11 bases between them. Germline assignment: CDR1 LGHNA and CDR2 YNFKEQ. The DNA for the CDR3 is TGTGCCAGCAGCCAAGATGGGGGGAATCCACCCCTCCACTTT. This gives the protein CASSQDGGNPPLHF.

The chain has TRBV6-5 and TRBJ1-6; D possibly corresponds to TRBD1 (6 bases). The germline V gene has CDR1 MNHEY and CDR2 SVGAGI. Trimming took 6 bases from V and 10 from J, leaving 13 bases between them. The CDR3 totals 13 residues. The CDR3 coding sequence is TGTGCCAGCAGCCGACAGGTAGCCTCACCCCTCCACTTT. Translation: CASSRQVASPLHF.

The chain uses TRBV7-8 and TRBJ1-5, with D hard to call. Trimming removed 5 bases at V and 0 bases at J, with 11 bases between. Germline V gene lookup returns CDR1 SGHVS and CDR2 FQNEAQ. This CDR3 is 15 amino acids long. CDR3: CASSEVGNSNQPQHF. For the CDR3, the DNA is TGTGCCAGCAGCGAAGTGGGCAATAGCAATCAGCCCCAGCATTTT.

The rearrangement links TRBV7-2 to TRBJ1-2; 7 nucleotides align to TRBD1. This CDR3 has 14 residues. Per the germline V gene, CDR1 is SGHTA and CDR2 is FQGNSA. Trimming took 7 bases from V and 0 from J; bases not matched to a gene: 5. CDR3 sequence reads: CASNIGGPNYGYTF. CDR3 DNA: TGTGCCAGCAACATAGGGGGCCCTAACTATGGCTACACCTTC.

The chain uses TRBV7-2 and TRBJ2-1; a possible D gene is TRBD2 (6 bases). The CDR3 has 14 residues. Germline V gene sequence: CDR1 SGHTA, CDR2 FQGNSA. Trimming cost V 5 bases and J 15 bases, with 23 bases left between them. CDR3 loop: CASSPGGVIVPPFF. CDR3 in DNA: TGTGCCAGCAGCCCCGGAGGGGTGATAGTCCCCCCGTTCTTC.

J is TRBJ1-2 and V is TRBV7-9, with D unresolved. V lost 5 bases and J 4 bases, leaving 17 bases between the germline ends. CDR1 SEHNR and CDR2 FQNEAQ come from the germline V gene (reference sequence). This CDR3 comprises 15 residues. Here the CDR3 reads CASSPYKSGLYGYTF. As DNA, the CDR3 is TGTGCCAGCAGCCCATACAAGTCCGGGCTCTATGGCTACACCTTC.

This chain connects TRBV6-5 to TRBJ1-1; unclear D gene. The germline V gene encodes CDR1 MNHEY and CDR2 SVGAGI. This CDR3 region has 14 residues. Trimming left V 4 bases short and J 0 bases short, with 9 bases between. CDR3 region: CASSLKSMNTEAFF. CDR3 nucleotide sequence: TGTGCCAGCAGTTTAAAAAGTATGAACACTGAAGCTTTCTTT.

The chain employs TRBV7-8 and TRBJ2-7; D remains unclear. The V end lost 5 bases, the J end lost 2 bases, and 22 bases lay between the germline ends. Germline assignment: CDR1 SGHVS and CDR2 FQNEAQ. The CDR3 is 17 residues long. DNA for the CDR3: TGTGCCAGCAGCCCGCCGAGTCCCGGAATAGGTACCTACGAGCAGTACTTC. Translating it yields CASSPPSPGIGTYEQYF.

The V gene is TRBV4-1, the J gene TRBJ1-3; unclear D gene. CDR3 length: 13 amino acids. V was pared by 0 bases and J by 5 bases, with 5 bases between. Germline lookup yields CDR1 MGHRA and CDR2 YSYEKL. CDR3: CASSQDGRNTIYF. CDR3 coding DNA: TGCGCCAGCAGCCAAGACGGGAGAAACACCATATATTTT.

This clone was recorded a few times. The chain uses TRBV6-1 and TRBJ2-2; D remains unclear. CDR1 MNHNS and CDR2 SASEGT come from the germline V gene. This CDR3 has 12 residues. V gave up 6 bases and J gave up 2 bases, with 4 bases separating them. The CDR3 sequence: CASRPNTGELFF. The CDR3 DNA reads as TGTGCCAGCAGACCAAACACCGGGGAGCTGTTTTTT.

J is TRBJ1-4 and V is TRBV18; 8 nucleotides line up with TRBD1. V was pared by 6 bases and J by 7 bases, with 7 bases of the junction left unmatched. CDR1 is KGHSH and CDR2 is LQKENI in the germline V gene. The CDR3 is 14 residues long. The CDR3 sequence is CASSPGTGGEKLFF. CDR3 nucleotides: TGTGCCAGCTCTCCCGGGACAGGCGGTGAAAAACTGTTTTTT.

This chain uses TRBV6-6 with TRBJ1-1; D possibly corresponds to TRBD1 (6 bases). Germline CDR1 MNHNY, CDR2 SVGAGI (reference sequence). CDR3 length: 12 amino acids. V was shortened by 7 bases and J by 5 bases, with 11 bases between the two germline ends. The CDR3 DNA sequence: TGTGCCAGCACCTCAGGGGAAACTGAAGCTTTCTTT. It is translated as CASTSGETEAFF.

This chain joins TRBV6-1 and TRBJ2-3; D perhaps matches TRBD2 (5 bases). Germline CDR1 MNHNS, CDR2 SASEGT. This CDR3 spans 13 amino acids. Trimming left V 7 bases short and J 4 bases short, with 12 bases between. The CDR3 region is CASTLTGSDTQYF. DNA for the CDR3: TGTGCCAGCACCCTTACGGGGTCAGATACGCAGTATTTT.

The rearrangement joins TRBV6-5 to TRBJ1-2; 7 nucleotides align to TRBD1. The length of the CDR3 is 15 residues. Germline CDR1 MNHEY, CDR2 SVGAGI. The V and J ends lost 7 bases and 4 bases, in that order; junction bases with no gene match: 12. CDR3 loop: CASTNGLQGGYGYTF. As DNA, the CDR3 is TGTGCCAGCACCAATGGGTTGCAGGGGGGCTATGGCTACACCTTC.